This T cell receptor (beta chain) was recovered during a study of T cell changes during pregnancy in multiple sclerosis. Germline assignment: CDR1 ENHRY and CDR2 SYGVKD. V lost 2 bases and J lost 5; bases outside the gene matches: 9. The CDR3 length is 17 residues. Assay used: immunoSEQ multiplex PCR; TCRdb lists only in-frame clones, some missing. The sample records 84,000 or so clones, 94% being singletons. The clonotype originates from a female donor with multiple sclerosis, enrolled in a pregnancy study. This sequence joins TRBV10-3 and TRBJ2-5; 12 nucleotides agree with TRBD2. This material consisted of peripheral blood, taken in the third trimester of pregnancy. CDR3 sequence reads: CAISEGASGRARETQYF. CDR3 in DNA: TGTGCCATCAGTGAGGGTGCTAGCGGGAGGGCTCGGGAGACCCAGTACTTC.